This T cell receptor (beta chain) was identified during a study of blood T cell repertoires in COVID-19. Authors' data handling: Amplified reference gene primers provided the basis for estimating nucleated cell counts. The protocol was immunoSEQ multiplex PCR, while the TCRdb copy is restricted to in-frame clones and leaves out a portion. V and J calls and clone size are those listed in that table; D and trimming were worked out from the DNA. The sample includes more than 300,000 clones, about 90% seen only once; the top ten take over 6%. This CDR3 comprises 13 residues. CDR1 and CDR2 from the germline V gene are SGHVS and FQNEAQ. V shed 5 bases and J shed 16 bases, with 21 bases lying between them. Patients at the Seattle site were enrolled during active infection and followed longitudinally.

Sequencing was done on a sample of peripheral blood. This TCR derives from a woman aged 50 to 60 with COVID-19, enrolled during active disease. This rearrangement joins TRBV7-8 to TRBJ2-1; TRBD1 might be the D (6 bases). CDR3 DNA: TGTGCCAGCAGCACAAGAACAGGGTACCAACCCTTCTTC. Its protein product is CASSTRTGYQPFF.